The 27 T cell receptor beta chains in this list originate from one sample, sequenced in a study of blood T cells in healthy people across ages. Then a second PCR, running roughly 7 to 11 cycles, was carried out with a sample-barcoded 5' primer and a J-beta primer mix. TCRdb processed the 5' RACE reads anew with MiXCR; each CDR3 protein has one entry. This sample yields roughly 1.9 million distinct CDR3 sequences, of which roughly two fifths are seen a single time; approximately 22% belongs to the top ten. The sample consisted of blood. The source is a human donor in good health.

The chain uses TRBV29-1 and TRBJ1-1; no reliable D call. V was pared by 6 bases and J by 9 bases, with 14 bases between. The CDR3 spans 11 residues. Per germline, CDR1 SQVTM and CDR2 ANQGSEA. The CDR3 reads CSVVRPVKAFF. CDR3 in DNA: TGCAGCGTCGTAAGACCGGTAAAAGCTTTCTTT.

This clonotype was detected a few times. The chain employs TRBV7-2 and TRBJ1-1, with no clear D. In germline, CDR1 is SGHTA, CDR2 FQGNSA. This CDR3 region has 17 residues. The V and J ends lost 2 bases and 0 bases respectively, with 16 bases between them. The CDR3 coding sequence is TGTGCCAGCAGCTTAATATACTCTGCGTTCATGAACACTGAAGCTTTCTTT. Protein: CASSLIYSAFMNTEAFF.

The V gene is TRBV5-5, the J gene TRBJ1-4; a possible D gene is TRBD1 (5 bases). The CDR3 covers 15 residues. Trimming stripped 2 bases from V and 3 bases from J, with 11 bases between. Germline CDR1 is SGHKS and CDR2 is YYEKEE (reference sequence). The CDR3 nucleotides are TGTGCCAGCAGCTTAAGGACATTATCTAATGAAAAACTGTTTTTT. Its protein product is CASSLRTLSNEKLFF.

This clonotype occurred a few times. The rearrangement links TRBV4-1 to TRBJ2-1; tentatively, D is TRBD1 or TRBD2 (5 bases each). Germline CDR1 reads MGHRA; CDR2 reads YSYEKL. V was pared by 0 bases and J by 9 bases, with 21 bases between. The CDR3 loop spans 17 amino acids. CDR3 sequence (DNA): TGCGCCAGCAGCCAAGACTTTGCCAGTCTTATTGGGGGTGAGCAGTTCTTC. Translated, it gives CASSQDFASLIGGEQFF.

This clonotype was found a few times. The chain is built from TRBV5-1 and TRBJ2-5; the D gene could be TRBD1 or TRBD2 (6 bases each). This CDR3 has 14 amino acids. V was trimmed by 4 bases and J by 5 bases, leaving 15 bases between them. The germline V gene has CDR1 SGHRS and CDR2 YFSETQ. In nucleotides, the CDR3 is TGCGCCAGCAGCGGGGGGCCCCCCATTGAGACCCAGTACTTC. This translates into CASSGGPPIETQYF.

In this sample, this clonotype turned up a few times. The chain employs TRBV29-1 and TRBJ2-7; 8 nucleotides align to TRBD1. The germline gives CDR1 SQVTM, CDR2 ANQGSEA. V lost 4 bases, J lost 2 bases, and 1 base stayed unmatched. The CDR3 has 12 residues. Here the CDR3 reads CSVAGGPYEQYF. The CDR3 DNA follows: TGCAGCGTTGCAGGGGGCCCCTACGAGCAGTACTTC.

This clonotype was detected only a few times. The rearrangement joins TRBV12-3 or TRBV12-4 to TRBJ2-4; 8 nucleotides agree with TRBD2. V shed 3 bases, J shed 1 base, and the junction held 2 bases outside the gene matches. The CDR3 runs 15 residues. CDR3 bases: TGTGCCAGCAGTTTGCGGGGGGCCGCCAAAAACATTCAGTACTTC. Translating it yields CASSLRGAAKNIQYF.

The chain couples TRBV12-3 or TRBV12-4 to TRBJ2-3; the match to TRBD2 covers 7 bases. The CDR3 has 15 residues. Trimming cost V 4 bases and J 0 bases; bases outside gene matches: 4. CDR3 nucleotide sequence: TGTGCCAGCAGTTGGAGCGGGGTTAGCACAGATACGCAGTATTTT. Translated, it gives CASSWSGVSTDTQYF.

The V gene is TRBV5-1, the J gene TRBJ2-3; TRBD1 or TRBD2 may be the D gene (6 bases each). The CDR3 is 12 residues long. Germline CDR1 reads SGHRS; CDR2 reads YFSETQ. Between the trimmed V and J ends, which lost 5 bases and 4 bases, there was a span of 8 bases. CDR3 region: CASREGADTQYF. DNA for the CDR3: TGCGCCAGCAGGGAGGGGGCAGATACGCAGTATTTT. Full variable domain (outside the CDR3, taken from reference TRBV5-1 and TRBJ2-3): KAGVTQTPRYLIKTRGQQVTLSCSPISGHRSVSWYQQTPGQGLQFLFEYFSETQRNKGNFPGRFSGRQFSNSRSEMNVSTLELGDSALYLCASREGADTQYFGPGTRLTVL.

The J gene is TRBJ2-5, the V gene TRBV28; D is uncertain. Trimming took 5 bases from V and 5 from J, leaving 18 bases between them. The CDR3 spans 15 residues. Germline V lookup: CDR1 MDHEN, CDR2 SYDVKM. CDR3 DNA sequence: TGTGCCAGCAGTCCAACTGGCCAGTTTATGGAGACCCAGTACTTC. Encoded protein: CASSPTGQFMETQYF.

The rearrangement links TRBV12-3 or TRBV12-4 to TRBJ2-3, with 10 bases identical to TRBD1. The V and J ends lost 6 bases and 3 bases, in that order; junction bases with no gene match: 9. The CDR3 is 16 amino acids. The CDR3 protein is CASSTRDRGVTDTQYF. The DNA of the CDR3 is TGTGCCAGCAGCACACGGGACAGGGGAGTTACAGATACGCAGTATTTT.

CDR3: CASSVVAGPRQFF. The CDR3 DNA reads TGTGCCAGCAGCGTAGTTGCGGGGCCCCGTCAGTTCTTC. The chain links TRBV9 to TRBJ2-1; a possible D gene is TRBD2 (6 bases). The CDR3 runs to 13 residues. Per the germline V gene, CDR1 is SGDLS and CDR2 is YYNGEE. Trimming left V 0 bases short and J 13 bases short, with 14 bases between. The full variable domain, in which reference TRBV9 and TRBJ2-1 provide the parts outside the CDR3, is DSGVTQTPKHLITATGQRVTLRCSPRSGDLSVYWYQQSLDQGLQFLIQYYNGEERAKGNILERFSAQQFPDLHSELNLSSLELGDSALYFCASSVVAGPRQFFGPGTRLTVL.

The CDR3 loop is CASSHIWQSNTEAFF. For the CDR3, the DNA is TGTGCCAGCAGCCACATATGGCAGTCGAACACTGAAGCTTTCTTT. The chain joins TRBV3-1 to TRBJ1-1; D remains ambiguous. V lost 3 bases and J lost 1, with 12 bases in between. From germline, CDR1 is LGHDT and CDR2 YNNKEL (reference sequence). This CDR3 comprises 15 residues.

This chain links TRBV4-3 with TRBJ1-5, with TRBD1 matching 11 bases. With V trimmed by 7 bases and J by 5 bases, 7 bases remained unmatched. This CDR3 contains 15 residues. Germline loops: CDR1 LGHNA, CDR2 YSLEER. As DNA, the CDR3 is TGCGCCAGCACCCCCGGGACAGGGGGTGATCAGCCCCAGCATTTT. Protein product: CASTPGTGGDQPQHF.

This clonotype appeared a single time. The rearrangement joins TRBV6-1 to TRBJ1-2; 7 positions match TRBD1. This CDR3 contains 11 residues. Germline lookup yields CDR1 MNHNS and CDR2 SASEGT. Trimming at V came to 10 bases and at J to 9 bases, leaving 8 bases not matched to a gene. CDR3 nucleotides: TGTGCCACCAGACAGGGATTTCGCTACACCTTC. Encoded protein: CATRQGFRYTF.

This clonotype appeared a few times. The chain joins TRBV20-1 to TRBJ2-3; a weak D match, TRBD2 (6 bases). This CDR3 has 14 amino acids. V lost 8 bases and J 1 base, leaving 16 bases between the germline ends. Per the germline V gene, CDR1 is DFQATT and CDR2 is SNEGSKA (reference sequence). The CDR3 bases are TGCAGTAGTGGAACGACTAGTCGCACAGATACGCAGTATTTT. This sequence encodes CSSGTTSRTDTQYF.

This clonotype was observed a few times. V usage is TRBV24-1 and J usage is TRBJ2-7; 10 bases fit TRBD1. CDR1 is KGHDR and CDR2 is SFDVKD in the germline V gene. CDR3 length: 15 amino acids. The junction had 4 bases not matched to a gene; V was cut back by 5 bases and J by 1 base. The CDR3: CATSGTGQGSYEQYF. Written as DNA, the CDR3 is TGTGCCACCAGTGGAACGGGACAGGGGTCCTACGAGCAGTACTTC.

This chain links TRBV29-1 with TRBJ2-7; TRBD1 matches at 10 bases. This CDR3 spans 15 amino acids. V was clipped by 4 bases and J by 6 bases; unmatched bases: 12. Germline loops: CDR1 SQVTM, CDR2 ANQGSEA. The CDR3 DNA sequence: TGCAGCGTTGTTCCGGGGGACAGGGGAGTATCCGAGCAGTACTTC. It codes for CSVVPGDRGVSEQYF.

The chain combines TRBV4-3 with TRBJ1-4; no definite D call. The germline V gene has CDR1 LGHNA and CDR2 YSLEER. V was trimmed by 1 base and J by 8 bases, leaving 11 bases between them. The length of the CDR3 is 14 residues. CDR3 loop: CASSQVVDGEKLFF. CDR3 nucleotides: TGCGCCAGCAGCCAAGTCGTGGACGGCGAAAAACTGTTTTTT.

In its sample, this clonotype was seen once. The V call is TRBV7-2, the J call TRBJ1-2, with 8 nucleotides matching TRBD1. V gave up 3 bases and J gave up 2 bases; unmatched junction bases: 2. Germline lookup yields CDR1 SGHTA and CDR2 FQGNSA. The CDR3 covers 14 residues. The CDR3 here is CASSFPGGNYGYTF. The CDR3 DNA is TGTGCCAGCAGCTTTCCAGGGGGCAACTATGGCTACACCTTC.

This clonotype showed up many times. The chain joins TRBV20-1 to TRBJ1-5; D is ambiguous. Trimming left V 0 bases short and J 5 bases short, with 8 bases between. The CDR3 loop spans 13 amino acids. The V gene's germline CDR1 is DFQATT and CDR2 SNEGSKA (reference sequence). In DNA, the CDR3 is TGCAGTGCTAGAGAGGATGGTGATCAGCCCCAGCATTTT. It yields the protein CSAREDGDQPQHF.

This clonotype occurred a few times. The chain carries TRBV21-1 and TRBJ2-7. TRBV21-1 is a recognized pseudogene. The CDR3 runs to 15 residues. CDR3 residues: CASSKVGGWLYEQYF. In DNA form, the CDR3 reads TGTGCCAGCAGCAAAGTGGGTGGGTGGTTGTACGAGCAGTACTTC.

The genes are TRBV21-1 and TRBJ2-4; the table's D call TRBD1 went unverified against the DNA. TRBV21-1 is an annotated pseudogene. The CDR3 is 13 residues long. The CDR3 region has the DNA TGTGCTAGCAGCCCCCGGTTACTTTTAGAGCAGTACTTC. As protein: CASSPRLLLEQYF.

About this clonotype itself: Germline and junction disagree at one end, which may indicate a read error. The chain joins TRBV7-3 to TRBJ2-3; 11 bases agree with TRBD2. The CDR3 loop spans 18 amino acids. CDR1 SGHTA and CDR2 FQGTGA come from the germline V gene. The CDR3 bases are TGTGCCAGCGGCTTAGTAGCGGGGGGGATGATTGGCACAGATACGCAGTATTTT. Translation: CASGLVAGGMIGTDTQYF.

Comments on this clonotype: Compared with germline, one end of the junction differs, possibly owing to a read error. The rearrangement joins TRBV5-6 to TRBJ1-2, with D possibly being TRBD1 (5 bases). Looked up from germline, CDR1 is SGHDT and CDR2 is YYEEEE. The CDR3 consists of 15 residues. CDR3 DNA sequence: TGTGCCTGCAGCTGGGGACCCTCGGGGAGCTATGGCTACACCTTC. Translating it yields CACSWGPSGSYGYTF. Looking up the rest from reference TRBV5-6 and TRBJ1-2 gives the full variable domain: DAGVTQSPTHLIKTRGQQVTLRCSPKSGHDTVSWYQQALGQGPQFIFQYYEEEERQRGNFPDRFSGHQFPNYSSELNVNALLLGDSALYLCACSWGPSGSYGYTFGSGTRLTVV.

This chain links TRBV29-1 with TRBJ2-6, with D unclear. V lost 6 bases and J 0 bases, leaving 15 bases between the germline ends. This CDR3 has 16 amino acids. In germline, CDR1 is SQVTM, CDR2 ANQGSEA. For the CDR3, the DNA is TGCAGCGTCGTCGATCCAACGTCCTCTGGGGCCAACGTCCTGACTTTC. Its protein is CSVVDPTSSGANVLTF.

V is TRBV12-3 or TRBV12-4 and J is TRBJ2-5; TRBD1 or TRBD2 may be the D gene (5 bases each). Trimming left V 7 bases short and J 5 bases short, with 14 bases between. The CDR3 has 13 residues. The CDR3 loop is CASTKWGIETQYF. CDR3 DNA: TGTGCCAGCACAAAATGGGGGATCGAGACCCAGTACTTC.